Each of the 32 T cell receptor beta chains below was sequenced from the same sample in a study of T cells in localized non-small cell lung cancer. Profiled with immunoSEQ multiplex PCR; TCRdb holds only in-frame clones, not every one. The data hold fewer than 35,000 clones, with roughly 91% observed a single time. Specimen: peripheral blood, collected before any cancer treatment. The origin of the receptors is a female donor at least 60 years old with stage I lung adenocarcinoma.

In its sample, this clone was seen once. This sequence joins TRBV9 and TRBJ2-2; TRBD2 matches at 8 bases. V gave up 0 bases and J gave up 2 bases; unmatched junction bases: 3. Germline V gene sequence: CDR1 SGDLS, CDR2 YYNGEE. CDR3 length: 16 amino acids. CDR3 sequence reads: CASSVGLAQNTGELFF. The CDR3, as DNA: TGTGCCAGCAGCGTAGGACTAGCGCAAAACACCGGGGAGCTGTTTTTT. The variable domain in full, with the rest retrieved from reference TRBV9 and TRBJ2-2, is DSGVTQTPKHLITATGQRVTLRCSPRSGDLSVYWYQQSLDQGLQFLIQYYNGEERAKGNILERFSAQQFPDLHSELNLSSLELGDSALYFCASSVGLAQNTGELFFGEGSRLTVL.

The chain has TRBV4-3 and TRBJ2-3; D is ambiguous. Germline V gene sequence: CDR1 LGHNA, CDR2 YSLEER. V was trimmed by 2 bases and J by 2 bases, leaving 11 bases between them. The length of the CDR3 is 15 residues. CDR3 sequence reads: CASSQTNSITDTQYF. The CDR3 bases are TGCGCCAGCAGCCAAACTAATTCGATCACAGATACGCAGTATTTT.

The rearrangement links TRBV6-5 to TRBJ2-7, with TRBD2 identical over 8 bases. This CDR3 is 14 amino acids long. Germline CDR1 and CDR2: MNHEY and SVGAGI. Trimming at V came to 4 bases and at J to 3 bases, leaving 5 bases not matched to a gene. The CDR3, as DNA: TGTGCCAGCAGTTCCCAAACTAGCGGCTACGAGCAGTACTTC. It encodes CASSSQTSGYEQYF.

This clone is a singleton in its sample. The chain carries TRBV5-6 and TRBJ2-3, with 11 bases matching TRBD2. Germline lookup yields CDR1 SGHDT and CDR2 YYEEEE. V dropped 4 bases and J dropped 8; count of bases not matched to a gene: 12. CDR3 length: 16 residues. In nucleotides, the CDR3 is TGTGCCAGCAGCCCCGGGACTAGCGGATTTTACGGTACGCAGTATTTT. Amino acids: CASSPGTSGFYGTQYF. Full variable domain (rest looked up from reference TRBV5-6 and TRBJ2-3): DAGVTQSPTHLIKTRGQQVTLRCSPKSGHDTVSWYQQALGQGPQFIFQYYEEEERQRGNFPDRFSGHQFPNYSSELNVNALLLGDSALYLCASSPGTSGFYGTQYFGPGTRLTVL.

This chain joins TRBV5-6 and TRBJ2-1; a weak D match, TRBD2 (5 bases). The CDR3 is 14 amino acids. The germline CDR1 and CDR2 sequences are SGHDT and YYEEEE. Trimming removed 3 bases from V and 5 bases from J, with 12 bases in between. The CDR3 nucleotides read TGTGCCAGCAGCTCCCCCGGGGTCCACAATGAGCAGTTCTTC. Translated, it gives CASSSPGVHNEQFF.

The chain links TRBV25-1 to TRBJ2-5; 11 nucleotides line up with TRBD1. The CDR3 extends over 14 amino acids. Looked up from germline, CDR1 is MGHDK and CDR2 is SYGVNS. The V and J ends lost 9 bases and 5 bases, in that order; junction bases with no gene match: 8. CDR3 DNA: TGTGCCAGAGAGGGGACAGGGGGTAAGGAGACCCAGTACTTC. Translating gives CAREGTGGKETQYF.

In its sample, this clone was seen a few times. J is TRBJ2-7 and V is TRBV11-2; D call uncertain. Germline V lookup: CDR1 SGHAT, CDR2 FQNNGV. This CDR3 has 12 amino acids. V was shortened by 1 base and J by 7 bases, with 8 bases between the two germline ends. CDR3: CASSLASGEQYF. The CDR3 bases are TGTGCCAGCAGCTTAGCGTCGGGTGAGCAGTACTTC.

The chain employs TRBV10-1 and TRBJ2-7; 14 bases line up with TRBD2. The length of the CDR3 is 15 residues. In germline, CDR1 is WNHNN, CDR2 SYGVQD (reference sequence). With 2 bases clipped from V and 3 bases from J, the junction kept 0 bases outside the gene matches. DNA of the CDR3: TGCGCCAGCAGTGAGGGGACTAGCGGGAGCTACGAGCAGTACTTC. This translates into CASSEGTSGSYEQYF.

The chain links TRBV7-8 to TRBJ2-4; maybe TRBD2 (5 bases). CDR1 and CDR2 (germline): SGHVS, FQNEAQ. This CDR3 comprises 15 residues. Deletions cut 1 base from V and 1 base from J, with 8 bases between. This CDR3 reads CASSLGGIAKNIQYF. The CDR3 coding sequence is TGTGCCAGCAGCTTAGGAGGGATCGCCAAAAACATTCAGTACTTC.

The rearrangement uses TRBV15 and TRBJ2-1; D remains unclear. V was clipped by 2 bases and J by 9 bases, with 8 bases between them. This CDR3 is built from 12 residues. Germline loops: CDR1 LNHNV, CDR2 YYDKDF (reference sequence). The CDR3 region is CATSRPLGEQFF. CDR3 coding DNA: TGTGCCACCAGCAGACCCCTAGGTGAGCAGTTCTTC.

V usage is TRBV29-1 and J usage is TRBJ2-7; TRBD1 aligns across 8 bases. CDR1 is SQVTM and CDR2 is ANQGSEA in the germline V gene. V dropped 5 bases and J dropped 1; count of bases not matched to a gene: 10. This CDR3 is built from 15 residues. Here the CDR3 reads CSVTGGVERSYEQYF. The CDR3 nucleotides are TGCAGCGTTACAGGGGGTGTTGAGCGGTCCTACGAGCAGTACTTC.

The chain is built from TRBV6-5 and TRBJ1-1; weak D call: TRBD1 (5 bases). Germline-derived CDR1 and CDR2 are MNHEY and SVGAGI. This CDR3 has 15 amino acids. V was pared by 6 bases and J by 3 bases, with 17 bases between. CDR3 coding DNA: TGTGCCAGCAGCCGCCCGGGGCGGGGGGACACTGAAGCTTTCTTT. As protein: CASSRPGRGDTEAFF.

The chain recombines TRBV10-3 with TRBJ1-1; possible D gene TRBD1, 6 bases. Germline V gives CDR1 ENHRY, CDR2 SYGVKD. This CDR3 is built from 13 residues. With 6 bases removed from V and 6 bases from J, the gap between germline ends came to 14 bases. The CDR3, as DNA: TGTGCCATCAGACGGACAGCAGACTCTGAAGCTTTCTTT. Amino acid sequence: CAIRRTADSEAFF.

This chain uses TRBV30 with TRBJ1-2; D not certain. This CDR3 region has 13 residues. Germline V CDR1 and CDR2: GTSNPN, SVGIG (reference sequence). The V end was cut by 0 bases, the J end by 8 bases, with 13 bases between. CDR3 region: CAWSVGLAEGYTF. For the CDR3, the DNA is TGTGCCTGGAGTGTCGGCCTGGCGGAGGGCTACACCTTC.

This clone was detected only once. The chain carries TRBV30 and TRBJ2-3; 8 bases align to TRBD2. Per germline, CDR1 GTSNPN and CDR2 SVGIG (reference sequence). This CDR3 has 12 residues. The junction had 6 bases not matched to a gene; V was cut back by 8 bases and J by 5 bases. CDR3 amino acids: CAQRESGDTQYF. The DNA for the CDR3 is TGTGCCCAGCGGGAGTCGGGAGATACGCAGTATTTT.

The CDR3 protein is CASSSGTSGEQYF. CDR3 bases: TGTGCCAGCAGTTCGGGGACTAGCGGCGAGCAGTACTTC. The V and J genes are TRBV6-5 and TRBJ2-7, with 11 bases aligning to TRBD2. The CDR3 extends over 13 amino acids. Germline lookup yields CDR1 MNHEY and CDR2 SVGAGI. V was pared by 4 bases and J by 6 bases, with 2 bases of the junction left unmatched.

The rearrangement links TRBV2 to TRBJ2-5; D may be TRBD1 or TRBD2 (5 bases each). The V gene's germline CDR1 is SNHLY and CDR2 FYNNEI. V lost 4 bases and J lost 3, with 9 bases in between. The CDR3 contains 13 residues. The CDR3 DNA reads TGTGCCAGCAGTGTTGGGGGAGAAGAGACCCAGTACTTC. Amino acids: CASSVGGEETQYF.

The chain combines TRBV25-1 with TRBJ2-5; D uncertain. V shed 1 base and J shed 1 base, with 16 bases lying between them. Germline values: CDR1 MGHDK, CDR2 SYGVNS. The CDR3 covers 17 residues. The CDR3 DNA sequence: TGTGCCAGCAGTGAATTCGGTGTGGGAAGGAGCCAAGAGACCCAGTACTTC. Translating it yields CASSEFGVGRSQETQYF.

The V call is TRBV4-3, the J call TRBJ2-7; D perhaps matches TRBD2 (6 bases). There are 15 residues in the CDR3. The V gene lost 0 bases and the J gene lost 5 bases, with 14 bases spanning the gap. CDR1 is LGHNA and CDR2 is YSLEER in the germline V gene. CDR3 DNA sequence: TGCGCCAGCAGCCAAGATCTTCGGGGGAGCGACGAGCAGTACTTC. Its translation is CASSQDLRGSDEQYF.

V and J are TRBV9 and TRBJ2-3; possible D gene TRBD2, 6 bases. Germline CDR1 reads SGDLS; CDR2 reads YYNGEE. The CDR3 is 16 residues long. Trimming took off 3 bases at V and 2 bases at J, with 16 bases between the two ends. DNA of the CDR3: TGTGCCAGCAGCGCGGGACTGCAGGGTCCCACAGATACGCAGTATTTT. It encodes CASSAGLQGPTDTQYF.

This chain joins TRBV19 and TRBJ2-7; D perhaps matches TRBD2 (6 bases). This CDR3 is built from 16 residues. The germline gives CDR1 LNHDA, CDR2 SQIVND (reference sequence). V dropped 2 bases and J dropped 0 bases, with 14 bases sitting between them. CDR3 residues: CASSIMGAGPSYEQYF. The CDR3 nucleotides read TGTGCCAGTAGTATAATGGGAGCGGGCCCCTCCTACGAGCAGTACTTC.

The genes are TRBV19 and TRBJ1-2; D gene unclear. Germline CDR1 is LNHDA and CDR2 is SQIVND (reference sequence). V lost 3 bases to trimming and J lost 4 bases, with 12 bases between them. The CDR3 totals 14 residues. The CDR3 spells CASSIGPVGYGYTF. The CDR3 DNA reads as TGTGCCAGTAGTATCGGCCCGGTAGGCTATGGCTACACCTTC. Looking up the rest from reference TRBV19 and TRBJ1-2 gives the full variable domain: DGGITQSPKYLFRKEGQNVTLSCEQNLNHDAMYWYRQDPGQGLRLIYYSQIVNDFQKGDIAEGYSVSREKKESFPLTVTSAQKNPTAFYLCASSIGPVGYGYTFGSGTRLTVV.

CDR3 in DNA: TGTGCCAGCAGTTGGGGCCAAGACTACGAGCAGTACTTC. Translation gives CASSWGQDYEQYF. The chain recombines TRBV6-6 with TRBJ2-7; possibly TRBD1 for D (5 bases). Per germline, CDR1 MNHNY and CDR2 SVGAGI (reference sequence). Trimming shortened V by 4 bases and J by 3 bases, and 10 bases separated the two germline ends. The CDR3 consists of 13 residues.

The chain uses TRBV6-5 and TRBJ2-7; TRBD1 might be the D (5 bases). The CDR3 is 13 amino acids. Per germline, CDR1 MNHEY and CDR2 SVGAGI. The V end was cut by 6 bases, the J end by 11 bases, with 20 bases between. The CDR3 spells CASRQDGPTTEYF. Written as DNA, the CDR3 is TGTGCCAGCAGACAGGATGGACCTACGACGGAGTACTTC.

The CDR3 DNA follows: TGTGCCACAACGGGTGCGGGAGGGAACACAGATACGCAGTATTTT. Translating it yields CATTGAGGNTDTQYF. J is TRBJ2-3 and V is TRBV5-6; 9 bases fit TRBD2. After removal of 9 bases from V and 2 bases from J, the junction contained 10 bases not matched to a gene. The germline V gene has CDR1 SGHDT and CDR2 YYEEEE. The CDR3 length is 15 residues.

Comments on this clone: Other DNA sequences in the sample encode the same CDR3. The chain couples TRBV28 to TRBJ1-5, with D perhaps TRBD1 (6 bases). This CDR3 is 13 amino acids long. Germline V CDR1 and CDR2: MDHEN, SYDVKM. The germline V and J ends were trimmed by 10 bases and 3 bases, with 13 bases remaining between them. This CDR3 reads CATCRQVNQPQHF. The CDR3 DNA reads TGTGCCACCTGTAGACAGGTCAATCAGCCCCAGCATTTT. The full variable domain, with the rest looked up from reference TRBV28 and TRBJ1-5, is DVKVTQSSRYLVKRTGEKVFLECVQDMDHENMFWYRQDPGLGLRLIYFSYDVKMKEKGDIPEGYSVSREKKERFSLILESASTNQTSMYLCATCRQVNQPQHFGDGTRLSIL.

The chain carries TRBV7-2 and TRBJ2-7; 7 bases are shared with TRBD2. Unmatched junction bases numbered 6, after V lost 1 base and J lost 3 bases. This CDR3 is 15 amino acids long. The germline gives CDR1 SGHTA, CDR2 FQGNSA. The CDR3 sequence is CASSLVGGSGYEQYF. The CDR3 DNA follows: TGTGCCAGCAGCTTAGTTGGCGGGAGCGGCTACGAGCAGTACTTC. Drawing the rest from reference TRBV7-2 and TRBJ2-7, the complete variable domain is GAGVSQSPSNKVTEKGKDVELRCDPISGHTALYWYRQSLGQGLEFLIYFQGNSAPDKSGLPSDRFSAERTGGSVSTLTIQRTQQEDSAVYLCASSLVGGSGYEQYFGPGTRLTVT.

The rearrangement links TRBV27 to TRBJ2-2; possibly TRBD2 for D (6 bases). Trimming stripped 0 bases from V and 3 bases from J, with 14 bases between. Germline loops: CDR1 MNHEY, CDR2 SMNVEV (reference sequence). The CDR3 is made up of 17 amino acids. The CDR3 region is CASSLSWLADYTGELFF. The DNA of the CDR3 is TGTGCCAGCAGTTTATCATGGTTAGCGGACTACACCGGGGAGCTGTTTTTT.

As to this clone: Other DNA sequences in this sample translate to the same CDR3. The chain uses TRBV19 and TRBJ2-3; 8 nucleotides align to TRBD2. V gave up 1 base and J gave up 3 bases; unmatched junction bases: 0. The CDR3 sequence is 14 residues long. Germline CDR1 LNHDA, CDR2 SQIVND (reference sequence). This CDR3 is CASSIAGGTDTQYF. CDR3 bases: TGTGCCAGTAGTATAGCGGGAGGGACAGATACGCAGTATTTT.

V gene TRBV29-1 combines with J gene TRBJ2-1; 8 bases fit TRBD1. This CDR3 has 14 residues. The J segment lost 9 bases and the V segment lost 6 bases, leaving 13 bases of the junction unmatched. Per the germline V gene, CDR1 is SQVTM and CDR2 is ANQGSEA. CDR3 bases: TGCAGCGTCTCCGTGGACAGGGAGGCCGGTGAGCAGTTCTTC. It is translated as CSVSVDREAGEQFF.

The chain combines TRBV21-1 with TRBJ1-4. TRBV21-1 is a listed pseudogene. The CDR3 is made up of 18 amino acids. The CDR3 DNA follows: TGTGCCAGCTGGAAAGCCAGTAGCCGTACTATACGGTTTGAAAAACTGTTTTTT. This sequence encodes CASWKASSRTIRFEKLFF.

The table lists this clone with a few counts. The rearrangement links TRBV27 to TRBJ1-2, with 7 bases fitting TRBD1. V shed 2 bases, J shed 5 bases, and the junction held 5 bases outside the gene matches. The CDR3 length is 14 residues. Germline loops: CDR1 MNHEY, CDR2 SMNVEV (reference sequence). The CDR3 reads CASSLGQDAYGYTF. CDR3 DNA: TGTGCCAGCAGTTTAGGACAGGACGCGTATGGCTACACCTTC.